Reported below is one T cell receptor (beta chain). These data belong to a study of shared clonotypes between healthy human individuals. This CDR3 is 14 amino acids long. Trimming cost V 5 bases and J 4 bases, with 14 bases left between them. Germline values: CDR1 MNHEY, CDR2 SMNVEV (reference sequence). Using immunoSEQ multiplex PCR, the repertoire was profiled, and TCRdb retains in-frame clones only, with some absent. The table has 550,000 to 800,000 clones, roughly 70% seen once. The receptor comes from a woman in her twenties or thirties in good health. This chain joins TRBV27 and TRBJ1-1; tentative D call: TRBD1 (5 bases). The sample taken for sequencing was memory CD4+ T cells sorted from blood. Specified subset: CD45RA-negative fraction. Here the CDR3 DNA reads TGTGCCAGCAGTCCGTGGGGAAGGGGCACTGAAGCTTTCTTT. Its protein product is CASSPWGRGTEAFF.